This entry describes one T cell receptor beta chain. Its antigen is as yet unknown. Libraries of naive CD8 cells were prepared from about 20,000 to 1,000,000 sorted cells using 10%, 30% or 50% RNA. This record belongs to a study of molecular identifiers for immune sequencing clone quantification. Study-level background: In replicates, RNA from about 20,000 or 100,000 naive CD8 cells was split five ways, four sequenced. General observations from the study: Clones of above 20 RNA copies carried over 98% of effector molecules; in naive cells they carried under 1%. Jurkat TCR RNA that was spiked in from one cell was reportedly detectable among some 1 million naive cells.

TCRdb re-called the PCR reads with MiXCR, one entry per CDR3 protein. The sample carries 460,000 or so distinct CDR3 sequences, about a quarter recorded once. From germline, CDR1 is MNHEY and CDR2 SMNVEV (reference sequence). Trimming left V 0 bases short and J 2 bases short, with 23 bases between. The CDR3 contains 20 residues. The sample comprised naive CD8+ T cells from blood, with Jurkat cell RNA spiked in. Subset meaning: FACS-sorted CD8+CD4-CCR7+CD45RA+ naive T cells. The chain couples TRBV27 to TRBJ2-1, with D tentatively TRBD2 (5 bases). This TCR came from a human donor in good health. Some libraries in this study had Jurkat cell RNA spiked in. The CDR3 DNA reads as TGTGCCAGCAGTTTATCGAGGATACCTGTGAAGGACTCAACCTACAATGAGCAGTTCTTC. Translating it yields CASSLSRIPVKDSTYNEQFF.